The 18 T cell receptor beta chains given below trace back to one sample, sequenced in a study of T cells after yellow fever vaccination. TCRdb fed the 5' RACE reads into MiXCR, producing one record per CDR3 protein. The table lists over 300,000 distinct CDR3 sequences, about 4% of them singletons. Source: PBMCs, taken 5 days after the yellow fever booster vaccination. These receptors all stem from a man aged 18 to 29 who received the YFV17D yellow fever vaccine.

The rearrangement links TRBV4-1 to TRBJ2-7, with 9 bases that match TRBD2. The CDR3 totals 15 residues. CDR1 is MGHRA and CDR2 is YSYEKL in the germline V gene. The junction had 8 bases not matched to a gene; V was cut back by 5 bases and J by 3 bases. CDR3 sequence (DNA): TGCGCCAGCAGCGGGCTGTTAGCGGGGGACTACGAGCAGTACTTC. Amino acid sequence: CASSGLLAGDYEQYF.

There are many counts of this clonotype. This chain uses TRBV9 with TRBJ2-3; D unclear. This CDR3 spans 11 amino acids. Trimming pared 3 bases from V and 2 bases from J, leaving 1 base between. Per the germline V gene, CDR1 is SGDLS and CDR2 is YYNGEE. CDR3 sequence (DNA): TGTGCCAGCAGCGACACAGATACGCAGTATTTT. It is translated as CASSDTDTQYF.

This clonotype occurred a few times. The rearrangement links TRBV6-5 to TRBJ1-2; 10 nucleotides line up with TRBD1. The ends lost 6 bases at V and 8 bases at J; junction bases unmatched: 12. Germline CDR1 and CDR2: MNHEY and SVGAGI. This CDR3 spans 15 amino acids. The CDR3 protein is CASSRPGQGKEGYTF. DNA of the CDR3: TGTGCCAGCAGCCGCCCGGGACAGGGGAAGGAGGGCTACACCTTC.

There are many counts of this clonotype. The chain carries TRBV28 and TRBJ1-5; no firm D call. V was trimmed by 7 bases and J by 7 bases, leaving 11 bases between them. Germline CDR1 is MDHEN and CDR2 is SYDVKM. The length of the CDR3 is 12 residues. CDR3 in amino acids: CASNPTLQPQHF. The CDR3 DNA sequence: TGTGCCAGCAACCCGACACTGCAGCCCCAGCATTTT.

This clonotype was found many times. V gene TRBV10-3 combines with J gene TRBJ2-3; no clear D gene. This CDR3 region has 17 residues. Trimming shortened V by 6 bases and J by 3 bases, and 22 bases separated the two germline ends. The germline CDR1 and CDR2 sequences are ENHRY and SYGVKD. The DNA for the CDR3 is TGTGCCATCAGCGAGGCCCCCCAGGCAGAACTGACAGATACGCAGTATTTT. This sequence encodes CAISEAPQAELTDTQYF.

This rearrangement joins TRBV5-1 to TRBJ1-2, with D perhaps TRBD1 (5 bases). Trimming shortened V by 4 bases and J by 4 bases, and 14 bases separated the two germline ends. The germline V gene has CDR1 SGHRS and CDR2 YFSETQ. The CDR3 has 14 amino acids. CDR3 amino acids: CASSPDGASYGYTF. The CDR3 DNA is TGCGCCAGCAGCCCGGATGGGGCATCCTATGGCTACACCTTC.

In this sample, this clonotype turned up a few times. V usage is TRBV5-1 and J usage is TRBJ1-2; maybe TRBD1 (6 bases). The ends were cut back, 2 bases at V and 1 base at J, with 12 bases in the middle. CDR3 size: 15 residues. Germline V gene lookup returns CDR1 SGHRS and CDR2 YFSETQ. The CDR3 region is CASSFGGQDNYGYTF. The DNA of the CDR3 is TGCGCCAGCAGCTTTGGGGGGCAGGATAACTATGGCTACACCTTC. Using reference TRBV5-1 and TRBJ1-2 for the parts outside the CDR3, the full variable domain is KAGVTQTPRYLIKTRGQQVTLSCSPISGHRSVSWYQQTPGQGLQFLFEYFSETQRNKGNFPGRFSGRQFSNSRSEMNVSTLELGDSALYLCASSFGGQDNYGYTFGSGTRLTVV.

The chain recombines TRBV12-3 or TRBV12-4 with TRBJ2-5, with D tentatively TRBD1 or TRBD2 (5 bases each). The CDR3 has 15 residues. V was shortened by 6 bases and J by 7 bases, with 21 bases between the two germline ends. The CDR3 here is CASSPGDGPLGTQYF. The CDR3 DNA sequence: TGTGCCAGCAGCCCTGGGGACGGCCCATTGGGGACCCAGTACTTC.

This clonotype was recorded a few times. The J gene is TRBJ1-5, the V gene TRBV4-1; no clear D. The CDR3 sequence is 21 residues long. The germline gives CDR1 MGHRA, CDR2 YSYEKL. V lost 0 bases and J 0 bases, leaving 24 bases between the germline ends. CDR3 residues: CASSQDFWGLTIGSSNQPQHF. DNA for the CDR3: TGCGCCAGCAGCCAAGATTTTTGGGGTTTGACGATTGGTTCTAGCAATCAGCCCCAGCATTTT.

This sequence joins TRBV20-1 and TRBJ2-7; 10 bases fit TRBD1. The CDR3 consists of 13 residues. V lost 6 bases and J lost 3; bases outside the gene matches: 5. CDR1 is DFQATT, CDR2 SNEGSKA, per germline (reference sequence). As DNA, the CDR3 is TGCAGTGCCCCGACAGGGGGCCTCTACGAGCAGTACTTC. Translating it yields CSAPTGGLYEQYF.

This clonotype has more than one count but fewer than ten. V and J are TRBV24-1 and TRBJ1-1; 7 positions match TRBD1. The CDR3 sequence is 18 residues long. With V trimmed by 4 bases and J by 0 bases, 13 bases remained unmatched. Germline assignment: CDR1 KGHDR and CDR2 SFDVKD. CDR3 in DNA: TGTGCCACCAGTGACCCCGACGATCGACAGGGAATGAACACTGAAGCTTTCTTT. It codes for CATSDPDDRQGMNTEAFF.

The sample holds a few counts of this clonotype. The chain carries TRBV5-1 and TRBJ1-6, with a possible D match to TRBD1 (5 bases). Trimming shortened V by 5 bases and J by 14 bases, and 20 bases separated the two germline ends. Germline assignment: CDR1 SGHRS and CDR2 YFSETQ. The CDR3 loop spans 14 amino acids. The CDR3 bases are TGCGCCAGCAGTTCGAGGACGGAATCGGGGGCCCTCCACTTT. It specifies CASSSRTESGALHF.

This clonotype was detected many times. The chain joins TRBV4-3 to TRBJ2-2; 7 bases are a match to TRBD1. V lost 0 bases and J lost 6; bases outside the gene matches: 4. Germline lookup yields CDR1 LGHNA and CDR2 YSLEER. The CDR3 is 15 amino acids. CDR3 bases: TGCGCCAGCAGCCAAGAGACAGGGTCGTCCGGGGAGCTGTTTTTT. It translates to CASSQETGSSGELFF.

The table lists this clonotype with a few counts. The gene calls are TRBV6-6 and TRBJ2-3, with unresolved D. CDR3 size: 15 residues. Between the trimmed V and J ends, which lost 3 bases and 4 bases, there was a span of 14 bases. Looked up from germline, CDR1 is MNHNY and CDR2 is SVGAGI (reference sequence). The CDR3 DNA reads TGTGCCAGCAGTTATCCGTCAATTCCCGCAGATACGCAGTATTTT. It is translated as CASSYPSIPADTQYF.

The J gene is TRBJ2-7, the V gene TRBV27; D may be TRBD2 (5 bases). V lost 3 bases and J lost 4, with 13 bases in between. The CDR3 is 14 amino acids. Germline assignment: CDR1 MNHEY and CDR2 SMNVEV (reference sequence). The CDR3 coding sequence is TGTGCCAGCAGTTTCGGGATCGGAGCTTACGAGCAGTACGTC. This sequence encodes CASSFGIGAYEQYV.

This clonotype was seen a handful of times. The chain employs TRBV20-1 and TRBJ1-2; D remains ambiguous. This CDR3 is 13 amino acids long. CDR1 and CDR2 from the germline V gene are DFQATT and SNEGSKA (reference sequence). V was clipped by 3 bases and J by 2 bases, with 10 bases between them. The CDR3 region is CSASSPSNYGYTF. The DNA of the CDR3 is TGCAGTGCTAGTTCCCCGTCAAACTATGGCTACACCTTC.

This rearrangement joins TRBV29-1 to TRBJ2-5, with 11 bases identical to TRBD2. CDR3 length: 14 amino acids. Trimming took 3 bases from V and 5 from J; bases not matched to a gene: 5. Germline V gene lookup returns CDR1 SQVTM and CDR2 ANQGSEA. In DNA, the CDR3 is TGCAGCGTTGATTCTAGCGGGGGGCGGGAGACCCAGTACTTC. Translating it yields CSVDSSGGRETQYF.

This clonotype was seen only a few times. The rearrangement joins TRBV20-1 to TRBJ2-7; D could derive from TRBD1 or TRBD2 (5 bases each). Germline V gives CDR1 DFQATT, CDR2 SNEGSKA (reference sequence). V was shortened by 1 base and J by 0 bases, with 7 bases between the two germline ends. The CDR3 length is 13 residues. The CDR3 nucleotides are TGCAGTGCTAGAGGGGGGTCCTCCTACGAGCAGTACTTC. This encodes CSARGGSSYEQYF.